This TCR beta chain was identified during a study of blood T cell repertoires in COVID-19. In the study overall: The origin of the acute and convalescent COVID-19 samples was the United States, Italy and Spain. PBMCs, B-cell-depleted T cells, or T cells provided the cDNA or gDNA that made up the material.

Per the study methods: Cell counts per sample came from amplifying reference gene primers. TCRdb's table, derived via immunoSEQ multiplex PCR, lists solely in-frame clones and lacks some. V and J calls and clone size are given by that table; D and trimming were obtained from the DNA. Altogether under 250,000 clones are present, approximately 86% being singletons, with the ten largest covering more than 1.2%. The CDR3 runs 14 residues. Germline V lookup: CDR1 SGHRS, CDR2 YFSETQ. V lost 4 bases, J lost 2 bases, and 12 bases lay in between. The sequenced sample was peripheral blood. This clonotype originated in an elderly man with acute or convalescent COVID-19. This chain links TRBV5-1 with TRBJ2-5, with D possibly TRBD1 on 6 matching bases. CDR3 residues: CASSRGQKQETQYF. As DNA, the CDR3 is TGCGCCAGCAGCAGGGGACAAAAACAAGAGACCCAGTACTTC.